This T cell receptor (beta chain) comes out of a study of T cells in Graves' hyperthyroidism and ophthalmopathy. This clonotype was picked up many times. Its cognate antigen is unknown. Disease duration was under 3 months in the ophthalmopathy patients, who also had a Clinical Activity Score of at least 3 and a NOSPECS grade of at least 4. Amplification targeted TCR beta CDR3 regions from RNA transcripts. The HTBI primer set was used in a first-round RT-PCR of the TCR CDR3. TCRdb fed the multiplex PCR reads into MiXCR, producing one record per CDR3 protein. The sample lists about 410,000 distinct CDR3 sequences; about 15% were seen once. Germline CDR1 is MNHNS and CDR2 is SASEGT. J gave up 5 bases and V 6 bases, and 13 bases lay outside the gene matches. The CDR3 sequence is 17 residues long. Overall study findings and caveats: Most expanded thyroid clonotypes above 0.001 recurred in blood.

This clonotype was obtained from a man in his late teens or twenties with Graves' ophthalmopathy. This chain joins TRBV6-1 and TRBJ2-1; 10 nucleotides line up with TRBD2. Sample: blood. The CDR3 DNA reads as TGTGCCAGCAGAGGTAGCGGGAGGCCCAAGGGGGACAATGAGCAGTTCTTC. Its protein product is CASRGSGRPKGDNEQFF.